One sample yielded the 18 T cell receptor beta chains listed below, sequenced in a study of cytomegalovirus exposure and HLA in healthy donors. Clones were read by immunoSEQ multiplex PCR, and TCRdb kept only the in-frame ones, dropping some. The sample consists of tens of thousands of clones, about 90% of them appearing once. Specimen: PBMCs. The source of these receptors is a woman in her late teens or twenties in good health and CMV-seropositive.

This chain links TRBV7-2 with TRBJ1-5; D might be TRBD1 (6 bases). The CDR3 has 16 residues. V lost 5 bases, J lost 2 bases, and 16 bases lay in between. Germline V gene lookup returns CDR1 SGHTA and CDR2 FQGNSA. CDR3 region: CASSQKGGAGNQPQHF. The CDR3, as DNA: TGTGCCAGCAGCCAGAAGGGGGGGGCAGGCAATCAGCCCCAGCATTTT.

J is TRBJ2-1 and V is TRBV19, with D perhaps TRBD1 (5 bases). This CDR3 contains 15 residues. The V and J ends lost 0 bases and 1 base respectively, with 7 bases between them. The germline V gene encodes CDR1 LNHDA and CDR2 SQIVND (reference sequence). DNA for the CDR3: TGTGCCAGTAGTATAGACAGGGAATCCTACAATGAGCAGTTCTTC. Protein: CASSIDRESYNEQFF.

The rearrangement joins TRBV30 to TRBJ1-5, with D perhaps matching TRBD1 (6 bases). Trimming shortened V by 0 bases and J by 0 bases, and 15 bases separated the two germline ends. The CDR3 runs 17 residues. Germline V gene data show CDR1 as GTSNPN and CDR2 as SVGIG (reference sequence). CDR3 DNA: TGTGCCTGGAGTGTAGGACAGACAACCCATAGCAATCAGCCCCAGCATTTT. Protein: CAWSVGQTTHSNQPQHF.

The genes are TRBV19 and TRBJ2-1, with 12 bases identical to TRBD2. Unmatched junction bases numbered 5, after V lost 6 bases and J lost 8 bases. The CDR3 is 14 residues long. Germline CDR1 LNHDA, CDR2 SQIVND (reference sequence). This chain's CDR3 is CASRASGRGDEQFF. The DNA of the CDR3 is TGTGCCAGTAGGGCTAGCGGGAGGGGGGATGAGCAGTTCTTC.

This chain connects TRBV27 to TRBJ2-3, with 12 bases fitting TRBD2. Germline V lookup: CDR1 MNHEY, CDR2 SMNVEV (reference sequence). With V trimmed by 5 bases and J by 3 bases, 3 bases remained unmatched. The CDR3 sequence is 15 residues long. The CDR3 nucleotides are TGTGCCAGCAGTCTAGCGGGAGGGAGAACAGATACGCAGTATTTT. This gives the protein CASSLAGGRTDTQYF.

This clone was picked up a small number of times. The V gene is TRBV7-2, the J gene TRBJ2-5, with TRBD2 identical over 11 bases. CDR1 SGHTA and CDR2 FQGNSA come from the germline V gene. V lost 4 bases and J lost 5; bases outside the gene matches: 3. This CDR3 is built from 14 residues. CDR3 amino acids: CASSYSGGAETQYF. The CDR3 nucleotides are TGTGCCAGCAGCTATAGCGGGGGGGCGGAGACCCAGTACTTC.

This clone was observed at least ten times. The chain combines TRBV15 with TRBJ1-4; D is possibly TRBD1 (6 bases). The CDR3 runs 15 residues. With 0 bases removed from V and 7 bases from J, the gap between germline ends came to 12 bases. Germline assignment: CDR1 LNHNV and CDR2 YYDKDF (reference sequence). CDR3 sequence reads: CATSRETGQAEKLFF. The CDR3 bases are TGTGCCACCAGCAGAGAAACAGGGCAGGCTGAAAAACTGTTTTTT.

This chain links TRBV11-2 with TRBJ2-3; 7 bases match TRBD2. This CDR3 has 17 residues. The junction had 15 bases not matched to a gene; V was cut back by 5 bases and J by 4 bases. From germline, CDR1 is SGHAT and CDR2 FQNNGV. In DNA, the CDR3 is TGTGCCAGCAGCCCTCGGACTAGAATGGGTCGGGCAGATACGCAGTATTTT. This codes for CASSPRTRMGRADTQYF.

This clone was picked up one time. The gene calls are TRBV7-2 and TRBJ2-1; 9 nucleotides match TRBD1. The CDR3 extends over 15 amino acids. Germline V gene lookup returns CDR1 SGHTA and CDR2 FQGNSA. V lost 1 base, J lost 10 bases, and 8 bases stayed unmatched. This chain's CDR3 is CASSLGGTGSLEQFF. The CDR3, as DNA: TGTGCCAGCAGCTTAGGCGGGACAGGGTCTTTGGAGCAGTTCTTC.

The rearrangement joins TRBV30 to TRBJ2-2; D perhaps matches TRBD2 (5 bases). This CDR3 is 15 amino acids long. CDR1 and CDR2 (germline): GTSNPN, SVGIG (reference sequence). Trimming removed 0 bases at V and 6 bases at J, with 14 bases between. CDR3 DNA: TGTGCCTGGAGTGTACATAGTGCGGGTCCCGGGGAGCTGTTTTTT. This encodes CAWSVHSAGPGELFF.

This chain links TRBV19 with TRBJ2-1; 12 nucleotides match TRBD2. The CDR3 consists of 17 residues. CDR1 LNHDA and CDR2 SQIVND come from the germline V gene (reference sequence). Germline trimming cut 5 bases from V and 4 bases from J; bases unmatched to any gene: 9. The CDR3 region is CASSGETSGRAYNEQFF. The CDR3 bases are TGTGCCAGTAGTGGGGAGACTAGCGGGAGAGCGTACAATGAGCAGTTCTTC.

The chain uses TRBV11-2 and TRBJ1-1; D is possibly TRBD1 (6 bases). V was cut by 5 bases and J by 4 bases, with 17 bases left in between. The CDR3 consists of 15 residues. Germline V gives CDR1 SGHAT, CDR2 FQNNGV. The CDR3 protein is CASSPRTVRSTEAFF. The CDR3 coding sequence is TGTGCCAGCAGCCCAAGGACAGTCAGAAGCACTGAAGCTTTCTTT.

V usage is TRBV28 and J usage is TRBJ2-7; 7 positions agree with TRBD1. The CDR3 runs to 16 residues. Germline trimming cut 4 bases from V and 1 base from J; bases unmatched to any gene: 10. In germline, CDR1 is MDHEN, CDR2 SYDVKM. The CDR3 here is CASSSRGQLTSYEQYF. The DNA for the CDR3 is TGTGCCAGCAGTTCGAGGGGACAGTTAACATCCTACGAGCAGTACTTC.

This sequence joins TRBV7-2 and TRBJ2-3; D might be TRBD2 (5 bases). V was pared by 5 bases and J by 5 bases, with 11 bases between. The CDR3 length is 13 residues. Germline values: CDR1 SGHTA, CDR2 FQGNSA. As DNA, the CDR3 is TGTGCCAGCAGCCCCCAGAGCGGAGATACGCAGTATTTT. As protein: CASSPQSGDTQYF.

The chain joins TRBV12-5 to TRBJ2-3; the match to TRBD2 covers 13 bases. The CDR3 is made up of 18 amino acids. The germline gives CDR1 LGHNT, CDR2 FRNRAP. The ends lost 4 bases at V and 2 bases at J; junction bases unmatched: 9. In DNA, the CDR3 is TGTGCTAGTGGTTCGCAATCGACTAGCGGGGGGCACACAGATACGCAGTATTTT. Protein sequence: CASGSQSTSGGHTDTQYF.

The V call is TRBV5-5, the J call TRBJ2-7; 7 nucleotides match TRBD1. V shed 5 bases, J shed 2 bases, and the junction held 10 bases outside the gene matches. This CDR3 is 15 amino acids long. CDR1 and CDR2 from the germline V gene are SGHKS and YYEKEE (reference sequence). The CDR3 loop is CASSYRDSETYEQYF. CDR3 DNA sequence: TGTGCCAGCAGTTACCGGGACAGTGAAACCTACGAGCAGTACTTC.

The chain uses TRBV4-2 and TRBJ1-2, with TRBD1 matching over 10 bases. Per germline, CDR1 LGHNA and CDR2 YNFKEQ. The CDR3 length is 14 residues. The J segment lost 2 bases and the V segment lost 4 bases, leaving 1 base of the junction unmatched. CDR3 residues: CASSRDRGNYGYTF. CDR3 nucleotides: TGTGCCAGCAGCCGGGACAGGGGAAACTATGGCTACACCTTC.

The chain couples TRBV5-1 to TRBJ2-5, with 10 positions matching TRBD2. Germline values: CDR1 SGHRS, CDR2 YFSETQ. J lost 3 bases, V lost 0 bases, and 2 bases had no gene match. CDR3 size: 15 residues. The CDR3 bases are TGCGCCAGCAGCTTGGAGCTAGCGGGGGAAGAGACCCAGTACTTC. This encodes CASSLELAGEETQYF.